This passage covers 20 T cell receptor beta chains from one sample sequenced in a study of molecular identifiers for immune sequencing clone quantification. MiXCR, applied by TCRdb to the PCR reads, yields one record per CDR3 protein. This sample carries around 470,000 distinct CDR3 sequences, roughly 24% of them seen once, and the ten largest clones take just over 0.75%. Source material: naive CD8+ T cells from blood, with Jurkat cell RNA spiked in. The subset is: FACS-sorted CD8+CD4-CCR7+CD45RA+ naive T cells. The receptors here all came from a human donor in good health. Some libraries in this study had Jurkat cell RNA spiked in.

This clonotype was detected a few times. J is TRBJ2-3 and V is TRBV11-1; D unresolved. Trimming left V 2 bases short and J 6 bases short, with 12 bases between. Germline V CDR1 and CDR2: SGHAT, FQDESV (reference sequence). The CDR3 is 14 amino acids. The CDR3 reads CASSLWVGMDTQYF. The DNA for the CDR3 is TGTGCCAGCAGCTTATGGGTAGGAATGGATACGCAGTATTTT.

This clonotype has only a few counts. J is TRBJ1-1 and V is TRBV4-1, with a weak D call TRBD1 (5 bases). Germline V gives CDR1 MGHRA, CDR2 YSYEKL. The CDR3 contains 12 residues. V was clipped by 4 bases and J by 4 bases, with 7 bases between them. CDR3 amino acids: CASSRQSTEAFF. CDR3 nucleotide sequence: TGCGCCAGCAGCCGACAGTCCACTGAAGCTTTCTTT.

Points on this clonotype: At one end, the junction sequence differs from germline, possibly due to a read error. The chain uses TRBV4-1 and TRBJ2-7; D possibly corresponds to TRBD1 (6 bases). The CDR3 sequence is 14 residues long. In germline, CDR1 is MGHRA, CDR2 YSYEKL. Written as DNA, the CDR3 is TGCGCCAGCAGCCAGGGGGACACCCTTACGGAGCAGCACTTC. Amino acids: CASSQGDTLTEQHF.

V and J are TRBV6-6 and TRBJ2-7; D unclear. Germline values: CDR1 MNHNY, CDR2 SVGAGI (reference sequence). V lost 2 bases, J lost 1 base, and 9 bases lay in between. The CDR3 is 14 residues long. The CDR3: CASSYVSASYEQYF. CDR3 coding DNA: TGTGCCAGCAGTTACGTCTCTGCTTCCTACGAGCAGTACTTC.

With respect to this clonotype: A much larger clone lies a single base off, so this may be a read error. V is TRBV28 and J is TRBJ2-5, with D unclear. Germline V gene lookup returns CDR1 MDHEN and CDR2 SYDVKM. The CDR3 is 14 amino acids. CDR3 in amino acids: CASSLSADQETRYF. For the CDR3, the DNA is TGTGCCAGCAGTTTATCTGCGGATCAAGAGACCCGGTACTTC. Drawing the rest from reference TRBV28 and TRBJ2-5, the complete variable domain is DVKVTQSSRYLVKRTGEKVFLECVQDMDHENMFWYRQDPGLGLRLIYFSYDVKMKEKGDIPEGYSVSREKKERFSLILESASTNQTSMYLCASSLSADQETRYFGPGTRLLVL.

This clonotype was detected once. J is TRBJ1-1 and V is TRBV27; D is unclear. This CDR3 has 13 amino acids. CDR1 is MNHEY, CDR2 SMNVEV, per germline (reference sequence). The V end lost 5 bases, the J end lost 11 bases, and 18 bases lay between the germline ends. The CDR3, as DNA: TGTGCCAGCAGTCCAGCCATTGCCCCTGCCGCTTTCTTT. Amino acid sequence: CASSPAIAPAAFF.

This clonotype has at least ten counts. The chain links TRBV28 to TRBJ1-1; 7 bases line up with TRBD1. Germline CDR1 is MDHEN and CDR2 is SYDVKM. CDR3 length: 16 amino acids. V was clipped by 3 bases and J by 5 bases; unmatched bases: 12. CDR3 in DNA: TGTGCCAGCAGTTTGAGGGGGCTCTCCTTGGGGACTGAAGCTTTCTTT. Protein product: CASSLRGLSLGTEAFF.

In the case of this clonotype: Being one base from a much bigger clone, this may be a read error. The rearrangement links TRBV29-1 to TRBJ2-7, with D uncertain. The germline V and J ends were trimmed by 6 bases and 0 bases, with 15 bases remaining between them. CDR1 is SQVTM and CDR2 is ANQGSEA in the germline V gene. The CDR3 contains 14 residues. The CDR3 nucleotides read TGCAGCGTGAACCCGAGACAAAGCTCCTACGAGCAGTACTTC. As protein: CSVNPRQSSYEQYF.

Many counts were recorded for this clonotype. This sequence joins TRBV25-1 and TRBJ2-7; D tentatively fits TRBD1 or TRBD2 (6 bases each). CDR1 is MGHDK and CDR2 is SYGVNS in the germline V gene. The V end was cut by 4 bases, the J end by 5 bases, with 12 bases between. The CDR3 sequence is 13 residues long. As DNA, the CDR3 is TGTGCCAGCAGTGCCGGGGGCGCGGACGAGCAGTACTTC. Amino acid sequence: CASSAGGADEQYF.

This clonotype was found many times. The chain employs TRBV6-6 and TRBJ2-7; D ambiguous. Germline loops: CDR1 MNHNY, CDR2 SVGAGI (reference sequence). The V gene lost 8 bases and the J gene lost 5 bases, with 10 bases spanning the gap. The CDR3 sequence is 11 residues long. The CDR3 sequence: CASEAANEQYF. The CDR3 region has the DNA TGTGCCAGCGAGGCAGCGAACGAGCAGTACTTC.

About this clonotype itself: A read error is possible here, since a much larger clone lies one base away. DNA for the CDR3: TGTGCCAGCAGCTCAGGCCGGTGCTTGGCCTACGAGCAGTACTTC. This translates into CASSSGRCLAYEQYF. J is TRBJ2-7 and V is TRBV7-9; D not resolved. Germline CDR1 SEHNR, CDR2 FQNEAQ (reference sequence). The CDR3 totals 15 residues. The V gene lost 4 bases and the J gene lost 2 bases, with 15 bases spanning the gap. Together with reference TRBV7-9 and TRBJ2-7, the CDR3 gives the full variable domain: DTGVSQNPRHKITKRGQNVTFRCDPISEHNRLYWYRQTLGQGPEFLTYFQNEAQLEKSRLLSDRFSAERPKGSFSTLEIQRTEQGDSAMYLCASSSGRCLAYEQYFGPGTRLTVT.

The genes are TRBV7-9 and TRBJ1-2, with D uncertain. Trimming left V 5 bases short and J 4 bases short, with 11 bases between. This CDR3 is built from 13 residues. Germline CDR1 reads SEHNR; CDR2 reads FQNEAQ (reference sequence). CDR3 amino acids: CASSPTPIYGYTF. The CDR3 region has the DNA TGTGCCAGCAGCCCCACGCCAATCTATGGCTACACCTTC.

A single count supports this clonotype. A read error may be the cause here, since a much bigger clone is one base away. CDR3 in amino acids: CASSHEISGSSYEQYF. The CDR3 nucleotides are TGCGCCAGCAGCCACGAAATTAGCGGGAGCTCCTACGAGCAGTACTTC. This sequence joins TRBV4-3 and TRBJ2-7; TRBD2 matches 9 bases. The CDR3 totals 16 residues. Germline CDR1 is LGHNA and CDR2 is YSLEER. V shed 3 bases, J shed 0 bases, and the junction held 6 bases outside the gene matches.

The chain employs TRBV4-3 and TRBJ1-1, with D unresolved. There are 16 residues in the CDR3. V lost 0 bases and J lost 0, with 11 bases in between. The V gene's germline CDR1 is LGHNA and CDR2 YSLEER. CDR3 sequence reads: CASSQEMEFVNTEAFF. Written as DNA, the CDR3 is TGCGCCAGCAGCCAAGAAATGGAGTTTGTGAACACTGAAGCTTTCTTT.

On this clonotype: One end of the junction varies from germline; a read error may be responsible. The gene calls are TRBV2 and TRBJ1-5; possibly TRBD1 for D (6 bases). In germline, CDR1 is SNHLY, CDR2 FYNNEI. CDR3 size: 20 residues. The CDR3 DNA reads TGTGCCGGCAGTGGGGGGGGAGGCAGGGGAGCATTTCTTCGCAATCAGCCCCAGCATTTT. Protein: CAGSGGGGRGAFLRNQPQHF.

This clonotype was detected many times. This chain joins TRBV29-1 and TRBJ2-2; no clear D. Trimming pared 2 bases from V and 3 bases from J, leaving 7 bases between. Germline V gene sequence: CDR1 SQVTM, CDR2 ANQGSEA. The CDR3 has 13 residues. Here the CDR3 DNA reads TGCAGCGTTGAAAAGGAACACACCGGGGAGCTGTTTTTT. The encoded protein is CSVEKEHTGELFF.

Comment on this clonotype: With a much larger clone just one base away, this may be a read error. The chain joins TRBV5-1 to TRBJ2-5; 8 bases are a match to TRBD1. Germline V CDR1 and CDR2: SGHRS, YFSETQ. The CDR3 extends over 15 amino acids. The CDR3 spells CASSLEDRVQETQHF. For the CDR3, the DNA is TGCGCCAGCAGCTTGGAGGACAGGGTGCAAGAGACCCAGCACTTC.

This clonotype was seen only a few times. This chain links TRBV15 with TRBJ2-1; TRBD2 might be the D (6 bases). Trimming removed 1 base at V and 3 bases at J, with 16 bases between. CDR3 length: 17 residues. Germline V gene sequence: CDR1 LNHNV, CDR2 YYDKDF (reference sequence). Written as DNA, the CDR3 is TGTGCCACCAGCAGAGCTGAAGGACGGAGGGACTACAATGAGCAGTTCTTC. It yields the protein CATSRAEGRRDYNEQFF.

A word on this clonotype: An end of the junction does not agree with germline; a read error may underlie this. The chain employs TRBV30 and TRBJ1-1; D is unresolved. The length of the CDR3 is 13 residues. Germline V gene sequence: CDR1 GTSNPN, CDR2 SVGIG (reference sequence). CDR3 in amino acids: CAWRRGANTGAFF. The CDR3 region has the DNA TGTGCCTGGAGACGCGGAGCGAACACTGGAGCTTTCTTT.

With regard to this clonotype: The junction departs from germline at one end; a sequencing error may be responsible. This chain connects TRBV9 to TRBJ2-3; 9 nucleotides align to TRBD2. The CDR3 runs 15 residues. In germline, CDR1 is SGDLS, CDR2 YYNGEE. CDR3: CASGVGTSHTDTQYF. The CDR3 bases are TGTGCCAGCGGCGTCGGGACTAGCCACACAGATACGCAGTATTTT.